One sample yielded the 20 T cell receptor beta chains listed below, sequenced in a study of T-cell reconstitution after alpha-beta-depleted transplantation in children. Study-wide findings and caveats: Roughly two months post-transplant, alpha-beta T cells reportedly originated from several hundred graft clones that had expanded.

The antigens these receptors bind are not known. The TCRbeta library incorporated unique molecular identifiers. TCRdb analysed the PCR reads with MiXCR anew, one entry per CDR3 protein. The sample contains approximately 32,000 distinct CDR3 sequences, about 7% of which appear only once. Sequences were derived from peripheral blood, sampled 60 days after TCRalphabeta/CD19-depleted stem cell transplant. The origin of the receptors is a child in the first two years of life who had a stem cell transplant for acute myeloid leukemia, so the T cells may come from the graft donor.

This clonotype is termed medium-sized. This chain links TRBV28 with TRBJ2-7; TRBD2 matches at 8 bases. There are 15 residues in the CDR3. Germline V gene data show CDR1 as MDHEN and CDR2 as SYDVKM. V shed 5 bases, J shed 0 bases, and the junction held 6 bases outside the gene matches. The CDR3 DNA is TGTGCCAGCAGTCCCCCGGGAGGGGACTCCTACGAGCAGTACTTC. Amino acids: CASSPPGGDSYEQYF.

A few counts support this clonotype. The chain combines TRBV4-3 with TRBJ2-3; D unclear. The CDR3 extends over 13 amino acids. V was clipped by 1 base and J by 4 bases, with 6 bases between them. The germline V gene has CDR1 LGHNA and CDR2 YSLEER. The DNA of the CDR3 is TGCGCCAGCAGCCAAGTAGGAGCAGATACGCAGTATTTT. It yields the protein CASSQVGADTQYF.

This clonotype was observed a handful of times. The chain carries TRBV13 and TRBJ2-2; tentative D call: TRBD1 (6 bases). CDR1 and CDR2 from the germline V gene are PRHDT and FYEKMQ (reference sequence). The CDR3 loop spans 19 amino acids. Trimming shortened V by 1 base and J by 2 bases, and 20 bases separated the two germline ends. The CDR3 spells CASSLVTYHRDINTGELFF. The CDR3 bases are TGTGCCAGCAGCTTAGTTACCTACCACCGGGACATAAACACCGGGGAGCTGTTTTTT.

In its sample, this clonotype was seen many times. The chain joins TRBV6-1 to TRBJ2-3; 10 bases are shared with TRBD1. V lost 2 bases and J lost 1; bases outside the gene matches: 9. Germline lookup yields CDR1 MNHNS and CDR2 SASEGT. The CDR3 has 18 residues. The CDR3 sequence: CASSEFIGTGDGTDTQYF. The DNA for the CDR3 is TGTGCCAGCAGTGAATTTATTGGGACAGGGGACGGCACAGATACGCAGTATTTT.

J is TRBJ2-7 and V is TRBV11-2, with 7 positions matching TRBD2. V was pared by 2 bases and J by 7 bases, with 5 bases of the junction left unmatched. CDR1 and CDR2 from the germline V gene are SGHAT and FQNNGV. The CDR3 spans 13 residues. The CDR3 DNA is TGTGCCAGCAGCTTAAAGAGGGGAGGGGAGCAGTACTTC. This translates into CASSLKRGGEQYF.

In its sample, this clonotype was seen many times. The rearrangement joins TRBV7-9 to TRBJ1-6; D not resolved. CDR3 length equals 13 residues. Trimming pared 5 bases from V and 13 bases from J, leaving 15 bases between. CDR1 is SEHNR, CDR2 FQNEAQ, per germline (reference sequence). This CDR3 reads CASSPPGRGPLHF. The CDR3 region has the DNA TGTGCCAGCAGCCCCCCCGGGAGAGGGCCCCTCCACTTT.

This clonotype showed up many times. The V call is TRBV5-1, the J call TRBJ2-2; TRBD2 aligns across 8 bases. This CDR3 comprises 19 residues. Trimming took 4 bases from V and 1 from J; bases not matched to a gene: 15. The germline V gene has CDR1 SGHRS and CDR2 YFSETQ. The CDR3 is CASSPRLAKVLGNTGELFF. CDR3 DNA: TGCGCCAGCAGCCCAAGACTAGCGAAGGTCTTAGGGAACACCGGGGAGCTGTTTTTT.

This clonotype came up many times. The chain is built from TRBV7-3 and TRBJ2-1; 7 bases map to TRBD2. Germline assignment: CDR1 SGHTA and CDR2 FQGTGA. The CDR3 sequence is 13 residues long. Germline trimming cut 5 bases from V and 8 bases from J; bases unmatched to any gene: 6. The CDR3 here is CASSHWAGDEQFF. The CDR3 coding sequence is TGTGCCAGCAGCCACTGGGCGGGAGATGAGCAGTTCTTC.

This clonotype appeared many times. V gene TRBV25-1 combines with J gene TRBJ2-7, with TRBD1 matching 10 bases. Germline V gives CDR1 MGHDK, CDR2 SYGVNS. This CDR3 is built from 14 residues. The J segment lost 3 bases and the V segment lost 4 bases, leaving 3 bases of the junction unmatched. The chain's CDR3 is CASSVTGGFYEQYF. The CDR3 nucleotides read TGTGCCAGCAGTGTGACAGGGGGCTTCTACGAGCAGTACTTC.

This clonotype has a count of ten or more. V is TRBV5-1 and J is TRBJ1-2; D ambiguous. This CDR3 spans 14 amino acids. Per germline, CDR1 SGHRS and CDR2 YFSETQ. The ends were cut back, 4 bases at V and 5 bases at J, with 15 bases in the middle. DNA of the CDR3: TGCGCCAGCAGCCTCGCCAACTCTCTGTATGGCTACACCTTC. Translated: CASSLANSLYGYTF.

This clonotype was seen a few times. The chain is built from TRBV7-9 and TRBJ2-5, with 13 bases fitting TRBD2. The CDR3 has 16 residues. Germline CDR1 SEHNR, CDR2 FQNEAQ (reference sequence). The V gene end was trimmed by 4 bases and the J gene end by 4 bases; junction bases not matched to a gene: 6. CDR3 bases: TGTGCCAGCAGCTATGGACTAGCGGGGGCCCCAGAGACCCAGTACTTC. Its protein product is CASSYGLAGAPETQYF.

The table lists this clonotype with many counts. V is TRBV6-6 and J is TRBJ1-1; D call uncertain. Trimming took off 7 bases at V and 1 base at J, with 7 bases between the two ends. Germline CDR1 reads MNHNY; CDR2 reads SVGAGI (reference sequence). This CDR3 is built from 12 residues. Here the CDR3 reads CASKAPNTEAFF. CDR3 nucleotides: TGTGCCAGCAAGGCCCCGAACACTGAAGCTTTCTTT.

In its sample, this clonotype was seen many times. This chain uses TRBV3-1 with TRBJ2-5; D not resolved. Germline assignment: CDR1 LGHDT and CDR2 YNNKEL (reference sequence). This CDR3 has 13 amino acids. The ends were cut back, 4 bases at V and 3 bases at J, with 9 bases in the middle. The CDR3, as DNA: TGTGCCAGCAGCCCGACCTGGAAAGAGACCCAGTACTTC. Amino acids: CASSPTWKETQYF.

This clonotype was observed a few times. The CDR3 here is CASSPREADTQYF. The CDR3 bases are TGCGCCAGTTCCCCCCGGGAGGCAGATACGCAGTATTTT. The V call is TRBV5-1, the J call TRBJ2-3; 7 positions agree with TRBD2. The V gene end was trimmed by 8 bases and the J gene end by 4 bases; junction bases not matched to a gene: 7. The CDR3 is made up of 13 amino acids. CDR1 SGHRS and CDR2 YFSETQ come from the germline V gene. The whole variable domain, filled in from reference TRBV5-1 and TRBJ2-3, reads KAGVTQTPRYLIKTRGQQVTLSCSPISGHRSVSWYQQTPGQGLQFLFEYFSETQRNKGNFPGRFSGRQFSNSRSEMNVSTLELGDSALYLCASSPREADTQYFGPGTRLTVL.

This clonotype has at least ten counts. The chain joins TRBV9 to TRBJ1-1; TRBD1 matches 7 bases. Trimming removed 3 bases from V and 1 base from J; junction bases left unmatched: 6. Germline CDR1 SGDLS, CDR2 YYNGEE. The CDR3 spans 15 residues. Here the CDR3 reads CASSAFRGGNTEAFF. The CDR3, as DNA: TGTGCCAGCAGCGCTTTCAGGGGGGGGAACACTGAAGCTTTCTTT. The full variable domain, rest sourced from reference TRBV9 and TRBJ1-1, is DSGVTQTPKHLITATGQRVTLRCSPRSGDLSVYWYQQSLDQGLQFLIQYYNGEERAKGNILERFSAQQFPDLHSELNLSSLELGDSALYFCASSAFRGGNTEAFFGQGTRLTVV.

The chain recombines TRBV5-4 with TRBJ2-7; D remains unclear. The CDR3 runs to 14 residues. With 7 bases removed from V and 1 base from J, the gap between germline ends came to 15 bases. The germline CDR1 and CDR2 sequences are SGHNT and YYREEE (reference sequence). The CDR3 nucleotides are TGTGCCAGCGGCTCCGGGTTCCCTTCCTACGAGCAGTACTTC. Amino acids: CASGSGFPSYEQYF.

This clonotype was found many times. This rearrangement joins TRBV15 to TRBJ2-7; D perhaps matches TRBD2 (5 bases). Deletions cut 3 bases from V and 2 bases from J, with 11 bases between. Germline CDR1 reads LNHNV; CDR2 reads YYDKDF (reference sequence). This CDR3 comprises 14 residues. The CDR3: CATSRRAGTYEQYF. CDR3 in DNA: TGTGCCACCAGCAGGAGAGCCGGGACCTACGAGCAGTACTTC.

This clonotype was observed many times. The genes are TRBV6-2 or TRBV6-3 and TRBJ1-3; TRBD1 is a possible D gene (6 bases). CDR3 length equals 14 residues. Per the germline V gene, CDR1 is MNHEY and CDR2 is SVGEGT. V shed 6 bases and J shed 0 bases, with 9 bases lying between them. The CDR3 nucleotides are TGTGCCAGCAGAACGGACAGCTCTGGAAACACCATATATTTT. Encoded protein: CASRTDSSGNTIYF.

This clonotype was recorded a few times. The chain employs TRBV5-1 and TRBJ2-7; perhaps TRBD1 as D (7 bases). V was clipped by 5 bases and J by 5 bases, with 20 bases between them. The V gene's germline CDR1 is SGHRS and CDR2 YFSETQ. This CDR3 is 15 amino acids long. The CDR3 region is CASSSSRRGQNEQYF. CDR3 coding DNA: TGCGCCAGCAGTTCCTCTAGGAGGGGGCAAAACGAGCAGTACTTC.

Ten or more counts support this clonotype. V gene TRBV25-1 combines with J gene TRBJ2-7; D call uncertain. Germline CDR1 reads MGHDK; CDR2 reads SYGVNS. The V end lost 6 bases, the J end lost 6 bases, and 9 bases lay between the germline ends. The CDR3 contains 11 residues. Here the CDR3 reads CASRYSGEQYF. The CDR3 DNA is TGTGCCAGCAGGTATTCCGGCGAGCAGTACTTC.